This T cell receptor beta chain appears in the sequencing data of a study of blood T cell repertoires in COVID-19. At the level of the study: Sources were T cells, B-cell-depleted T cells, or PBMCs; the material itself was cDNA or gDNA.

TCRdb keeps only in-frame clones here, not all; method: immunoSEQ multiplex PCR. The data hold 140,000 to 150,000 clones, with around 78% observed a single time. The table lists this clone with a count of one. Germline-derived CDR1 and CDR2 are MNHEY and SMNVEV (reference sequence). V was cut by 3 bases and J by 7 bases, with 15 bases left in between. There are 14 residues in the CDR3. This rearrangement joins TRBV27 to TRBJ1-2; D is uncertain. Sequencing was done on a sample of peripheral blood. This receptor was identified in a woman between 55 and 75 years old with acute or convalescent COVID-19. CDR3 residues: CASSLALGAGGYTF. For the CDR3, the DNA is TGTGCCAGCAGTTTGGCCCTTGGCGCGGGTGGCTACACCTTC.